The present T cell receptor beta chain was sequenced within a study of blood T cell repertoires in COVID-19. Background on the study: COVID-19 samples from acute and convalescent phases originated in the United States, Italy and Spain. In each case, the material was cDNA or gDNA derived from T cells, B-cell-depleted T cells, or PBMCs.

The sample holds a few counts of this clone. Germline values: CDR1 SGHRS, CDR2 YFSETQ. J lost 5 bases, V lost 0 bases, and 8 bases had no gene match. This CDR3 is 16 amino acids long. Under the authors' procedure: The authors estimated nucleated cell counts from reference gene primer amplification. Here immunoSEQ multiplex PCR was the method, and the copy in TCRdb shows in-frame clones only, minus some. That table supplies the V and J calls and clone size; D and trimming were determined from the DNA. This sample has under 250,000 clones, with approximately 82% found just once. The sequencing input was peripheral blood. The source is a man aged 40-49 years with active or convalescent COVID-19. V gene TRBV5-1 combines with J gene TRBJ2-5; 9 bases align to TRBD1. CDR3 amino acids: CASSLAGQGSGETQYF. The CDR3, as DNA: TGCGCCAGCAGCTTGGCGGGACAGGGATCCGGGGAGACCCAGTACTTC.